A single sample is the source of the 10 T cell receptor beta chains below, sequenced in a study of shared clonotypes between healthy human individuals. Assay: immunoSEQ multiplex PCR; the TCRdb copy retains only in-frame clones and omits some. This repertoire shows some 690,000 clones, around 91% found once; its top ten account for 30% to 40%. Sequenced: memory CD8+ T cells from PBMCs. Stated subset: CD45RO+ cells pooled with CCR7-negative TemRA cells. Receptors were obtained from a man younger than 35 in good health. Some clones in this sample may be carry-over from other donors' samples.

The chain recombines TRBV7-9 with TRBJ1-4, with D tentatively TRBD1 (5 bases). V lost 5 bases, J lost 8 bases, and 18 bases lay in between. Per the germline V gene, CDR1 is SEHNR and CDR2 is FQNEAQ (reference sequence). This CDR3 has 15 residues. This chain's CDR3 is CASSRSGRAREKLFF. CDR3 DNA: TGTGCCAGCAGCCGCTCCGGCAGGGCAAGAGAAAAACTGTTTTTT.

A single count supports this clone. V is TRBV10-3 and J is TRBJ2-2; the D is unclear. The CDR3 totals 16 residues. Trimming stripped 10 bases from V and 1 base from J, with 19 bases between. Germline-derived CDR1 and CDR2 are ENHRY and SYGVKD. The CDR3 spells CATSVGPSLNTGELFF. DNA for the CDR3: TGTGCCACCAGCGTCGGCCCCAGCCTGAACACCGGGGAGCTGTTTTTT.

The chain recombines TRBV7-9 with TRBJ2-1, with TRBD2 matching over 12 bases. V was clipped by 0 bases and J by 2 bases; unmatched bases: 5. The length of the CDR3 is 18 residues. CDR1 is SEHNR and CDR2 is FQNEAQ in the germline V gene (reference sequence). DNA for the CDR3: TGTGCCAGCAGCTTAGCGGGGACTAGCGGGCTTACCTACAATGAGCAGTTCTTC. This encodes CASSLAGTSGLTYNEQFF.

The chain uses TRBV28 and TRBJ2-7, with TRBD1 identical over 10 bases. This CDR3 is 14 amino acids long. Germline loops: CDR1 MDHEN, CDR2 SYDVKM. V lost 8 bases and J lost 0; bases outside the gene matches: 4. DNA of the CDR3: TGTGCCAGCGTGTGGACAGGGGGCTCCTACGAGCAGTACTTC. Protein product: CASVWTGGSYEQYF.

To note about this clone: Germline and junction disagree at one end, which may indicate a read error. The gene calls are TRBV11-3 and TRBJ1-6; D not resolved. Germline CDR1 SGHNT, CDR2 YENEEA. This CDR3 is built from 12 residues. The CDR3 region has the DNA TGTGCCAGCAGCTCCAATAATTCACCCCTCCACTTT. Protein: CASSSNNSPLHF. The full variable domain, with the rest looked up from reference TRBV11-3 and TRBJ1-6, is EAGVVQSPRYKIIEKKQPVAFWCNPISGHNTLYWYLQNLGQGPELLIRYENEEAVDDSQLPKDRFSAERLKGVDSTLKIQPAELGDSAVYLCASSSNNSPLHFGNGTRLTVT.

V is TRBV4-3 and J is TRBJ2-3; 10 nucleotides agree with TRBD2. Losses at the gene ends were 2 bases for V and 5 bases for J; bases not matched to a gene: 7. This CDR3 contains 16 residues. CDR1 is LGHNA, CDR2 YSLEER, per germline. The CDR3 DNA sequence: TGCGCCAGCAGCCAATTCCTAGCGGGAGAGGAAGATACGCAGTATTTT. It codes for CASSQFLAGEEDTQYF.

This chain connects TRBV19 to TRBJ2-7; D possibly matches TRBD1 or TRBD2 (5 bases each). The CDR3 loop spans 14 amino acids. V was pared by 3 bases and J by 4 bases, with 13 bases between. Germline values: CDR1 LNHDA, CDR2 SQIVND (reference sequence). The CDR3 is CASSIGGREYEQYF. The CDR3 coding sequence is TGTGCCAGTAGTATTGGTGGCAGGGAGTACGAGCAGTACTTC.

This clone has a single count. The rearrangement joins TRBV15 to TRBJ2-3; D assignment may be TRBD1 or TRBD2 (5 bases each). V was clipped by 4 bases and J by 0 bases, with 8 bases between them. The CDR3 sequence is 14 residues long. Germline V gives CDR1 LNHNV, CDR2 YYDKDF (reference sequence). This CDR3 is CATSKGSSTDTQYF. CDR3 DNA: TGTGCCACCAGCAAGGGGAGCAGCACAGATACGCAGTATTTT.

The chain recombines TRBV4-3 with TRBJ1-1; a weak D match, TRBD1 (5 bases). The CDR3 is 14 residues long. CDR1 and CDR2 (germline): LGHNA, YSLEER. The germline V and J ends were trimmed by 1 base and 4 bases, with 10 bases remaining between them. As DNA, the CDR3 is TGCGCCAGCAGCCAAGGTCAGGGAGGCACTGAAGCTTTCTTT. Amino acids: CASSQGQGGTEAFF.

V is TRBV6-5 and J is TRBJ2-7, with 11 bases aligning to TRBD2. V shed 4 bases, J shed 3 bases, and the junction held 2 bases outside the gene matches. Per germline, CDR1 MNHEY and CDR2 SVGAGI. The CDR3 spans 14 residues. The CDR3 DNA sequence: TGTGCCAGCAGTTTGGGGACTAGCGGCTACGAGCAGTACTTC. Translating gives CASSLGTSGYEQYF.